This TCR beta chain comes out of a study of T cells in Graves' hyperthyroidism and ophthalmopathy. J was trimmed by 2 bases and V by 2 bases; bases with no gene match: 3. The CDR3 has 15 residues. Germline assignment: CDR1 SGHRS and CDR2 YFSETQ. Amplification targeted TCR beta CDR3 regions from RNA transcripts. First-round RT-PCR targeting the TCR CDR3 was performed with the HTBI primer set. TCRdb independently ran MiXCR on the multiplex PCR reads; one entry per CDR3 protein. The profile shows 500,000 to 650,000 distinct CDR3 sequences, roughly 15% of them singletons. The table lists this clonotype with many counts.

Sequenced sample: blood. The chain couples TRBV5-1 to TRBJ2-3, with TRBD1 matching over 9 bases. The source of this sequence is a woman in her thirties or forties with Graves' hyperthyroidism. This chain's CDR3 is CASSFWDRDTDTQYF. In DNA form, the CDR3 reads TGCGCCAGCAGCTTCTGGGACAGGGACACAGATACGCAGTATTTT.